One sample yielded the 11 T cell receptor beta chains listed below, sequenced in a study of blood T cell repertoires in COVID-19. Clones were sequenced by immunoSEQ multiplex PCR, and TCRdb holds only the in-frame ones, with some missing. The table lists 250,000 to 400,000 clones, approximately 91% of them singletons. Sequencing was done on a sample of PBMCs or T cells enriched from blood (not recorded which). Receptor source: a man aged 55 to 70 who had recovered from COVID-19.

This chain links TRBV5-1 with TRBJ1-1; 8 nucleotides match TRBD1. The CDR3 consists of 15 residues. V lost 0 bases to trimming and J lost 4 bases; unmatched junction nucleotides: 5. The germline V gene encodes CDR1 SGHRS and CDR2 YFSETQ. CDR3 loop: CASSLETGAATEAFF. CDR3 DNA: TGCGCCAGCAGCTTGGAGACAGGGGCGGCCACTGAAGCTTTCTTT.

The DNA of the CDR3 is TGTGCCAGCAGCCATGGGGCGAACGAGCAGTACTTC. It codes for CASSHGANEQYF. This rearrangement joins TRBV3-1 (or the pseudogene TRBV3-2) to TRBJ2-7; D is perhaps TRBD1 (5 bases). This CDR3 has 12 amino acids. Between the trimmed V and J ends, which lost 3 bases and 5 bases, there was a span of 8 bases. The germline V gene encodes CDR1 LGHDT and CDR2 YNNKEL (reference sequence).

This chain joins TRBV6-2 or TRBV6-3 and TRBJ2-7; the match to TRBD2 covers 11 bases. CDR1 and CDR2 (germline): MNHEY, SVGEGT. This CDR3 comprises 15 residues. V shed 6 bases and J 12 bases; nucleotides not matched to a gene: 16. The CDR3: CASSPPGLAETGWYF. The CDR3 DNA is TGTGCCAGCAGCCCCCCGGGACTAGCGGAGACCGGGTGGTACTTC.

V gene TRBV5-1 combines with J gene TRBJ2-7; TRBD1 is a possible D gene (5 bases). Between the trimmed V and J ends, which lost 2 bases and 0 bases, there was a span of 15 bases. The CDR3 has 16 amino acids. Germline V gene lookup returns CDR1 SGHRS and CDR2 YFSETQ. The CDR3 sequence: CASSLGVSPSSYEQYF. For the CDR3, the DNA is TGCGCCAGCAGCTTAGGGGTTTCCCCGAGCTCCTACGAGCAGTACTTC.

CDR3 loop: CASSTPDRAGTEAFF. CDR3 bases: TGTGCCAGCAGTACCCCGGACAGGGCGGGCACTGAAGCTTTCTTT. The gene calls are TRBV27 and TRBJ1-1; 8 nucleotides align to TRBD1. Germline CDR1 and CDR2: MNHEY and SMNVEV (reference sequence). The J segment lost 4 bases and the V segment lost 5 bases, leaving 9 bases of the junction unmatched. The CDR3 is made up of 15 amino acids.

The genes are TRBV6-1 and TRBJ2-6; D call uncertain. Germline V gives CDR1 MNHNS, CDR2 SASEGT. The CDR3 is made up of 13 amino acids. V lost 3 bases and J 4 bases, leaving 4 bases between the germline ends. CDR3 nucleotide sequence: TGTGCCAGCAGTGACAGGGGGGCCAACGTCCTGACTTTC. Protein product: CASSDRGANVLTF.

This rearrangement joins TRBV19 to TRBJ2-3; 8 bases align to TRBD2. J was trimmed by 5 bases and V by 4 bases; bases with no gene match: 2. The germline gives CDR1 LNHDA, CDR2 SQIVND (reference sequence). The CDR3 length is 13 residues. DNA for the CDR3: TGTGCCAGTAGTAAACGGGAGGGAGATACGCAGTATTTT. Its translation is CASSKREGDTQYF.

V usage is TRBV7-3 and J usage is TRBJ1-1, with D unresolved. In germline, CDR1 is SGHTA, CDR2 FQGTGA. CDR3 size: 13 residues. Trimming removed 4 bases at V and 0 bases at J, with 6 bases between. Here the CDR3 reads CASSSSMNTEAFF. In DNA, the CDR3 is TGTGCCAGCAGCTCCAGTATGAACACTGAAGCTTTCTTT.

The CDR3 sequence: CATSDFGDTSYNEQFF. The DNA of the CDR3 is TGTGCCACCAGTGATTTCGGCGACACCTCCTACAATGAGCAGTTCTTC. The rearrangement joins TRBV24-1 to TRBJ2-1, with unresolved D. The CDR3 consists of 16 residues. Germline values: CDR1 KGHDR, CDR2 SFDVKD. The V and J ends lost 1 base and 0 bases respectively, with 9 bases between them.

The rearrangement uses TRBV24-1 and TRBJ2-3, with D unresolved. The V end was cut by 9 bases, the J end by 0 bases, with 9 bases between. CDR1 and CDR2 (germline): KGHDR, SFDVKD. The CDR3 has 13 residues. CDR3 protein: CATGAVSTDTQYF. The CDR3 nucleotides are TGTGCCACCGGTGCGGTTAGCACAGATACGCAGTATTTT.

The CDR3 reads CAWSILRAAPGLAGGGDEQYF. The CDR3 DNA reads TGTGCCTGGAGTATCCTTCGGGCGGCTCCGGGACTAGCGGGAGGCGGCGACGAGCAGTACTTC. The J gene is TRBJ2-7, the V gene TRBV30; 15 nucleotides match TRBD2. Per the germline V gene, CDR1 is GTSNPN and CDR2 is SVGIG (reference sequence). The CDR3 has 21 amino acids. V was clipped by 2 bases and J by 5 bases; unmatched bases: 22.